The rows below give T cell receptor beta chains drawn from one sample of a study of blood T cell repertoires in COVID-19. Sequencing was performed with immunoSEQ multiplex PCR; in TCRdb, only in-frame clones are kept and a portion is missing. The sample lists hundreds of thousands of clones, 83% occurring once. The sequenced sample consisted of PBMCs or T cells enriched from blood (not recorded which). Receptors originate from a woman aged 40 to 55 who had been exposed to COVID-19. Both conserved end residues are part of each CDR3. Fields, in order: V gene, J gene, clone size, D gene, CDR3 length, CDR3 DNA, CDR3 protein. The D gene is left open where the match is weak. Clone sizes are given selectively: once, few, many, or a class where the clone is expanded.

v_call: TRBV18
j_call: TRBJ1-2
clone_size: .
d_call: .
cdr3_length: 13
cdr3_nt: TGTGCCAGCTCACCAGGCAGGGGTCACGGCTACACCTTC
cdr3_aa: CASSPGRGHGYTF

v_call: TRBV28
j_call: TRBJ1-1
clone_size: .
d_call: TRBD1
cdr3_length: 13
cdr3_nt: TGTGCCAGCCTAAGACAGGGGCCCACTGAAGCTTTCTTT
cdr3_aa: CASLRQGPTEAFF

v_call: TRBV11-2
j_call: TRBJ2-3
clone_size: .
d_call: TRBD1
cdr3_length: 17
cdr3_nt: TGTGCCAGCAGCTTACCGTATGCAGGGGGCCTCACAGATACGCAGTATTTT
cdr3_aa: CASSLPYAGGLTDTQYF

v_call: TRBV18
j_call: TRBJ1-2
clone_size: once
d_call: .
cdr3_length: 15
cdr3_nt: TGTGCCAGCTCACAGGACATGACCCGGGACTATGGCTACACCTTC
cdr3_aa: CASSQDMTRDYGYTF

v_call: TRBV4-2
j_call: TRBJ1-2
clone_size: .
d_call: TRBD1
cdr3_length: 14
cdr3_nt: TGTGCCAGCAGCCAAGAGGGGACAGGGGGTGGCTACACCTTC
cdr3_aa: CASSQEGTGGGYTF

v_call: TRBV9
j_call: TRBJ1-6
clone_size: .
d_call: .
cdr3_length: 16
cdr3_nt: TGTGCCAGCAGCGTAGCTACGGACATCGTGGATTCACCCCTCCACTTT
cdr3_aa: CASSVATDIVDSPLHF

v_call: TRBV12-5
j_call: TRBJ2-7
clone_size: .
d_call: TRBD1
cdr3_length: 14
cdr3_nt: TGTGCTAGTGGTTTAGGACAGGGCACTGAAGAGCAGTACTTC
cdr3_aa: CASGLGQGTEEQYF

v_call: TRBV7-3
j_call: TRBJ1-3
clone_size: .
d_call: TRBD1
cdr3_length: 14
cdr3_nt: TGTGCCAGCAGCTTATGGGGACAGGGAAACACCATATATTTT
cdr3_aa: CASSLWGQGNTIYF

v_call: TRBV7-9
j_call: TRBJ2-5
clone_size: .
d_call: .
cdr3_length: 13
cdr3_nt: TGTGCCAGCAGCTGGACGGAGGCAGAGACCCAGTACTTC
cdr3_aa: CASSWTEAETQYF

v_call: TRBV18
j_call: TRBJ2-1
clone_size: .
d_call: TRBD1
cdr3_length: 15
cdr3_nt: TGTGCCAGCTCGCCCGGGACAGGCTCCTACAATGAGCAGTTCTTC
cdr3_aa: CASSPGTGSYNEQFF

v_call: TRBV6-5
j_call: TRBJ2-5
clone_size: .
d_call: TRBD2
cdr3_length: 14
cdr3_nt: TGTGCCAGCACTAGCGGGGGCCCCCAAGAGACCCAGTACTTC
cdr3_aa: CASTSGGPQETQYF

v_call: TRBV24-1
j_call: TRBJ2-1
clone_size: few
d_call: TRBD2
cdr3_length: 15
cdr3_nt: TGTGCCACCAGTGATTCCGCGCGGGGGGGCAATGAGCAGTTCTTC
cdr3_aa: CATSDSARGGNEQFF

v_call: TRBV11-2
j_call: TRBJ2-7
clone_size: .
d_call: .
cdr3_length: 12
cdr3_nt: TGTGCCAGCAGCGTGACTCCATACGAGCAGTACTTC
cdr3_aa: CASSVTPYEQYF

v_call: TRBV27
j_call: TRBJ2-3
clone_size: .
d_call: TRBD2
cdr3_length: 17
cdr3_nt: TGTGCCAGCAGTCGGGAGCGGGACTTTAGTAGCACAGATACGCAGTATTTT
cdr3_aa: CASSRERDFSSTDTQYF

v_call: TRBV6-5
j_call: TRBJ1-2
clone_size: .
d_call: .
cdr3_length: 12
cdr3_nt: TGTGCCAGTAGACAGGCTAACTATGGCTACACCTTC
cdr3_aa: CASRQANYGYTF

v_call: TRBV7-6
j_call: TRBJ2-3
clone_size: .
d_call: TRBD2
cdr3_length: 16
cdr3_nt: TGTGCCAGCAGCTTAGCCCCTAGCGGGGGTACAGATACGCAGTATTTT
cdr3_aa: CASSLAPSGGTDTQYF

v_call: TRBV7-2
j_call: TRBJ2-5
clone_size: .
d_call: .
cdr3_length: 17
cdr3_nt: TGTGCCAGCAGCTCAAGGCCTACAGGAGGGACAGAAGAGACCCAGTACTTC
cdr3_aa: CASSSRPTGGTEETQYF

v_call: TRBV9
j_call: TRBJ1-2
clone_size: .
d_call: .
cdr3_length: 14
cdr3_nt: TGTGCCAGCAGCGTAGAATCAGGCTTATATGGCTACACCTTC
cdr3_aa: CASSVESGLYGYTF

v_call: TRBV27
j_call: TRBJ2-3
clone_size: .
d_call: .
cdr3_length: 15
cdr3_nt: TGTGCCAGCAGTTTAAGGCAGGGGTTAACAGATACGCAGTATTTT
cdr3_aa: CASSLRQGLTDTQYF

v_call: TRBV7-2
j_call: TRBJ1-1
clone_size: .
d_call: .
cdr3_length: 15
cdr3_nt: TGTGCCAGCAGCTTCAACGGCGGAGGTGGCACTGAAGCTTTCTTT
cdr3_aa: CASSFNGGGGTEAFF

v_call: TRBV5-1
j_call: TRBJ2-7
clone_size: .
d_call: .
cdr3_length: 12
cdr3_nt: TGCGCCAGCAGCCCCCAGGGTTACGAGCAGTACTTC
cdr3_aa: CASSPQGYEQYF

v_call: TRBV21-1
j_call: TRBJ2-3
clone_size: .
d_call: .
cdr3_length: 16
cdr3_nt: TGTGCCAGCAGCAAAGTGGGACAGAACTTCACAGATACGCAGTATTTT
cdr3_aa: CASSKVGQNFTDTQYF

v_call: TRBV7-2
j_call: TRBJ2-2
clone_size: .
d_call: .
cdr3_length: 16
cdr3_nt: TGTGCCAGCAGTTTTTTTAGGACACCGAACACCGGGGAGCTGTTTTTT
cdr3_aa: CASSFFRTPNTGELFF

v_call: TRBV11-2
j_call: TRBJ2-5
clone_size: .
d_call: .
cdr3_length: 15
cdr3_nt: TGTGCCAGCAGCTTAGACCGACAAAAACAAGAGACCCAGTACTTC
cdr3_aa: CASSLDRQKQETQYF

v_call: TRBV11-2
j_call: TRBJ2-3
clone_size: few
d_call: TRBD1
cdr3_length: 14
cdr3_nt: TGTGCCAGCAGCCCTGGGACAGGGGCTGATACGCAGTATTTT
cdr3_aa: CASSPGTGADTQYF